Sequencing of this T cell receptor (beta chain) was carried out in a study of CD8+ T cells in alopecia areata. About the research overall: Those receiving the skin were roughly 7-11-week-old female C3H/HeJ mice, whose grafts came from 6-12-month-old C3H/HeJ donors with spontaneous alopecia.

V dropped 3 bases and J dropped 0 bases, with 8 bases sitting between them. This CDR3 region has 14 residues. Germline V gene data show CDR1 as NNHNN and CDR2 as SYGAGS (reference sequence). It was with CD4, CD8alpha, NKG2D, NKG2ACE and other markers that pooled cutaneous lymph node cells were sorted. The sequencing template was cDNA reverse transcribed from extracted RNA. TCRdb's copy holds only in-frame clones and misses some; the assay was immunoSEQ multiplex PCR. This repertoire holds roughly 260,000 clones, and none appear only once. A word on this clone: The germline and genes are mouse ones. From the germline J gene comes the end of the CDR3, since the read stops 4 residues before it.

The chain carries TRBV13-2 and TRBJ2-3; D is ambiguous. The source is a C3H/HeJ mouse with alopecia areata. For this strain, the MHC haplotype corresponds to H2-k. Source material: CD4+ T cells sorted from a lymph node. Incomplete CDR3 DNA: TGTGCCAGCGGTGCGACATCTAGTGCAGAA. Protein sequence: CASGATSSAE. The full-length CDR3 reads as CASGATSSAETLYF.